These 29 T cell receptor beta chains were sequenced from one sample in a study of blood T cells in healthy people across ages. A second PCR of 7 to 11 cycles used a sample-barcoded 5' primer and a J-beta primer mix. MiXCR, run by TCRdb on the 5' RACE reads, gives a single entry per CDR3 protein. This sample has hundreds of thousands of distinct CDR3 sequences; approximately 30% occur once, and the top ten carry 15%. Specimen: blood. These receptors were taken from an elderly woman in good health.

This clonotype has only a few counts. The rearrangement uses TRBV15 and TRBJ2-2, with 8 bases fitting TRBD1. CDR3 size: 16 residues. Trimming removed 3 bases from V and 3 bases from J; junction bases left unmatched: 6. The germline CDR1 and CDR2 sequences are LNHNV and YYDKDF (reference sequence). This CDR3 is CATSRYQTGDTGELFF. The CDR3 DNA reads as TGTGCCACCAGCAGGTACCAGACAGGGGACACCGGGGAGCTGTTTTTT.

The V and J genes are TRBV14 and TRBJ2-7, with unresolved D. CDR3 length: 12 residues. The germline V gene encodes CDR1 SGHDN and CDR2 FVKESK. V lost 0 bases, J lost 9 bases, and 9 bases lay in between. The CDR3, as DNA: TGTGCCAGCAGCCAAGATAGGGTTATGCAGTACTTC. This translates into CASSQDRVMQYF.

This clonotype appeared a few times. CDR3 DNA sequence: TGTGCCAGCAGTGACGCGTCAGCCCAGGACACTGAAGCTTTCTTT. Its translation: CASSDASAQDTEAFF. The rearrangement uses TRBV6-1 and TRBJ1-1, with no clear D. CDR3 size: 15 residues. V was cut by 3 bases and J by 3 bases, with 14 bases left in between. The germline V gene encodes CDR1 MNHNS and CDR2 SASEGT.

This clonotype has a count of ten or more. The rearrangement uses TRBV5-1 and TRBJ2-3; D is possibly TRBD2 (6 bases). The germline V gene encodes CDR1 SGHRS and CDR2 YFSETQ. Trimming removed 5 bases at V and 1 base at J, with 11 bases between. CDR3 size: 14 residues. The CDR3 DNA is TGCGCCAGCAGAGCTAGCGTACGCACAGATACGCAGTATTTT. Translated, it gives CASRASVRTDTQYF.

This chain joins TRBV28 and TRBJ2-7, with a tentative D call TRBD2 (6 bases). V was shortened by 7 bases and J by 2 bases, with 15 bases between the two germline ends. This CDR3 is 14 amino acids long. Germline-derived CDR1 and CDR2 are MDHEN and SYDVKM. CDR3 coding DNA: TGTGCCAGCACCTTTAGACTAGGAACCTACGAGCAGTACTTC. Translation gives CASTFRLGTYEQYF.

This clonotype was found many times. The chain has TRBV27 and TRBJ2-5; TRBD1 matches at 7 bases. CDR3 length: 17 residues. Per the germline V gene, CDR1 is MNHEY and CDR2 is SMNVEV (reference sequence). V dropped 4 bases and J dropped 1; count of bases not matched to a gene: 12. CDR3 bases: TGTGCCAGCAGTTCCCTTCGGACAGGCCGACCCCAAGAGACCCAGTACTTC. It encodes CASSSLRTGRPQETQYF.

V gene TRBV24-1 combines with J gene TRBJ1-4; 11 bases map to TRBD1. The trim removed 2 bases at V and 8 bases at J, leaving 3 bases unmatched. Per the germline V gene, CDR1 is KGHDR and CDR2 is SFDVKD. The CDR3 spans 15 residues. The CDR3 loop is CATSDSGTGGEKLFF. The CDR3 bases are TGTGCCACCAGTGATTCCGGGACAGGGGGAGAAAAACTGTTTTTT.

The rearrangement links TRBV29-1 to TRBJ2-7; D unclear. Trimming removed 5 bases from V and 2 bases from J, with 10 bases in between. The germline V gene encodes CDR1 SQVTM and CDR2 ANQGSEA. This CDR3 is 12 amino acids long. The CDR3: CSVRTDPYEQYF. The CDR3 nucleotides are TGCAGCGTTAGGACGGATCCCTACGAGCAGTACTTC.

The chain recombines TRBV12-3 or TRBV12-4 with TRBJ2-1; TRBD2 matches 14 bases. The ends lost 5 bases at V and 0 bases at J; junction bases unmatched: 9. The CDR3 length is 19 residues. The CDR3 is CASSGGTSGSLSSYNEQFF. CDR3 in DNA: TGTGCCAGCAGTGGCGGGACTAGCGGGAGCCTAAGCTCCTACAATGAGCAGTTCTTC.

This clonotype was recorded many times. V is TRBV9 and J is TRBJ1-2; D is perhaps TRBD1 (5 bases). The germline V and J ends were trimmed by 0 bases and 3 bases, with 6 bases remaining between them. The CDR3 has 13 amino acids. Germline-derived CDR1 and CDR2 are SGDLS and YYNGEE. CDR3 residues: CASSVVGDYGYTF. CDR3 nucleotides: TGTGCCAGCAGCGTAGTAGGGGACTATGGCTACACCTTC.

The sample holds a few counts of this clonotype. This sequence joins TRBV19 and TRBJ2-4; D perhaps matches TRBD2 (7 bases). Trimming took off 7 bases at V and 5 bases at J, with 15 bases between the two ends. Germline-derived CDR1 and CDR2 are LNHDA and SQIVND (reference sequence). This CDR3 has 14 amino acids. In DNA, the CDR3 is TGTGCCAGTACCCCCGGGGGGCACGAAAACATTCAGTACTTC. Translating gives CASTPGGHENIQYF.

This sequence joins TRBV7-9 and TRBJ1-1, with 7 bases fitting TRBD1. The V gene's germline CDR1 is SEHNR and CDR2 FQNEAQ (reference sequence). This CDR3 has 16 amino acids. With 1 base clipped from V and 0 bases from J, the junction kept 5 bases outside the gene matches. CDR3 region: CASSLGGGGMNTEAFF. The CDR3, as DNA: TGTGCCAGCAGCTTAGGAGGGGGCGGGATGAACACTGAAGCTTTCTTT.

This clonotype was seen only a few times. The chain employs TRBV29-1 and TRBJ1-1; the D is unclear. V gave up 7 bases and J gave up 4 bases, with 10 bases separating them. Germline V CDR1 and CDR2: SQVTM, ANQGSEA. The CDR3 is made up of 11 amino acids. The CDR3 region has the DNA TGCAGCGCCCTTTTCTCCACTGAAGCTTTCTTT. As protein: CSALFSTEAFF.

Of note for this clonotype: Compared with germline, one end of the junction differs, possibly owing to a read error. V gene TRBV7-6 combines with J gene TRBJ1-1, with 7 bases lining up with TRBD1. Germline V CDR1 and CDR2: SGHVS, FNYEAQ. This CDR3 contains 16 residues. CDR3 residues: CASSQRQGRGNAEAFF. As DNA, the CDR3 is TGTGCCAGCAGCCAACGACAGGGCCGAGGGAACGCTGAAGCTTTCTTT.

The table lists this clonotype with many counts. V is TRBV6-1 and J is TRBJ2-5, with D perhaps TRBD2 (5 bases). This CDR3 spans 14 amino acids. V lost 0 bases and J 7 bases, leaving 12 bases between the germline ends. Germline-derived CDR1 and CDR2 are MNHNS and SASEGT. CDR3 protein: CASSEAPSSGTQYF. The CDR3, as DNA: TGTGCCAGCAGTGAAGCACCCTCAAGCGGGACCCAGTACTTC.

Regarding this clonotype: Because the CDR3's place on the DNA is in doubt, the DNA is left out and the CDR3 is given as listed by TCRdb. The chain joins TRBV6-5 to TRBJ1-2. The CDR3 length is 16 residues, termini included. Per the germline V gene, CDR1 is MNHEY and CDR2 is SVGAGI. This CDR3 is CGSSYSTGGPNYGCTF.

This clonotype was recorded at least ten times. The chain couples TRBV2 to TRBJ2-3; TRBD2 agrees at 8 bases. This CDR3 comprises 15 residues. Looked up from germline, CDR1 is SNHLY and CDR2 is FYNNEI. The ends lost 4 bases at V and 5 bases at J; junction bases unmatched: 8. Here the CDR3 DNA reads TGTGCCAGCAGTGGACTAGCGAGGGTTGGAGATACGCAGTATTTT. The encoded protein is CASSGLARVGDTQYF.

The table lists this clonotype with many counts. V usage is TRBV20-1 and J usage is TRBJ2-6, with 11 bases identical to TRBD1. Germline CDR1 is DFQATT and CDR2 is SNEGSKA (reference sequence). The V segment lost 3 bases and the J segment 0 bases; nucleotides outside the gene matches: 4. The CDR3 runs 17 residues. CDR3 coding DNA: TGCAGTGCTAGCCTCGGGACAGGGGGCTCTGGGGCCAACGTCCTGACTTTC. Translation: CSASLGTGGSGANVLTF.

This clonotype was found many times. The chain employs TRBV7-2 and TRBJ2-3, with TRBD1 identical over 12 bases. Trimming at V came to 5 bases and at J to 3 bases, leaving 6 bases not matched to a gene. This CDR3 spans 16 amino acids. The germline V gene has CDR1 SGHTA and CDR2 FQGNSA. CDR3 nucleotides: TGTGCCAGCAGCCCCGGGGACAGGGGGCGGACAGATACGCAGTATTTT. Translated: CASSPGDRGRTDTQYF.

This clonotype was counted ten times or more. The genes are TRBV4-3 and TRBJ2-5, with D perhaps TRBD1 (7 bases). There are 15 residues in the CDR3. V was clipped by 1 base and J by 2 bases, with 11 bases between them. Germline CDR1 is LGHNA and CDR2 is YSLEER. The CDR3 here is CASSQGQGGQETQYF. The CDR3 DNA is TGCGCCAGCAGCCAAGGGCAGGGGGGTCAAGAGACCCAGTACTTC.

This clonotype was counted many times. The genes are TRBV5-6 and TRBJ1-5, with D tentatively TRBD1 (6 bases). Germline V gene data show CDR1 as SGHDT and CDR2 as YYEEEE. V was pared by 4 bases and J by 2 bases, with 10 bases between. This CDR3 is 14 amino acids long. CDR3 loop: CASSGGGGNQPQHF. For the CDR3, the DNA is TGTGCCAGCAGCGGGGGGGGCGGCAATCAGCCCCAGCATTTT. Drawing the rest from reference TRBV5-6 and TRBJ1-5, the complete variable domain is DAGVTQSPTHLIKTRGQQVTLRCSPKSGHDTVSWYQQALGQGPQFIFQYYEEEERQRGNFPDRFSGHQFPNYSSELNVNALLLGDSALYLCASSGGGGNQPQHFGDGTRLSIL.

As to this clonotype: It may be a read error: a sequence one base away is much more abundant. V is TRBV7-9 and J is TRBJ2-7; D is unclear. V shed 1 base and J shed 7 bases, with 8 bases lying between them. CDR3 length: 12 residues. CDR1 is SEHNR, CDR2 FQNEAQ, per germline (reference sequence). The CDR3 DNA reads TGTGCCAGCAGCTTAGACCCTAATGAGCAGTACTTC. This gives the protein CASSLDPNEQYF.

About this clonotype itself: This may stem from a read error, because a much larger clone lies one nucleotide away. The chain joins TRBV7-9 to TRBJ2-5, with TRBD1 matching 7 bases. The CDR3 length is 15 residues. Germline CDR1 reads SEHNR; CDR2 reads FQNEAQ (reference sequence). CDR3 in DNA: TGTACCAGCAGCTTAACGCAGACAGGGAAAGAGACCCAGTACTTC. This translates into CTSSLTQTGKETQYF.

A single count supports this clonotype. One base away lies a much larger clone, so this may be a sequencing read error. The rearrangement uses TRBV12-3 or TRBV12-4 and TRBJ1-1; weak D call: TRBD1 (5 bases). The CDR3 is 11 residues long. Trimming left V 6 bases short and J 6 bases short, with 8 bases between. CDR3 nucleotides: TGTGCCAGCAGGCAGGGAGCTGAAGCTTTCTTT. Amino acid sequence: CASRQGAEAFF.

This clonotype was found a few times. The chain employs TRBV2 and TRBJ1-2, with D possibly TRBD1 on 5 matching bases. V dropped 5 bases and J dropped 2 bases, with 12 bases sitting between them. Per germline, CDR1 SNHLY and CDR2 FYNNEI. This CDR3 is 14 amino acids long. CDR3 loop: CASSTRAGNYGYTF. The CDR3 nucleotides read TGTGCCAGCAGTACGCGGGCAGGGAACTATGGCTACACCTTC.

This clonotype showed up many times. In DNA, the CDR3 is TGCAGTGCTAGCGAGGCGGGGGGGCTGGCAGATACGCAGTATTTT. Protein sequence: CSASEAGGLADTQYF. This chain joins TRBV20-1 and TRBJ2-3; TRBD2 aligns across 9 bases. V lost 3 bases, J lost 4 bases, and 8 bases stayed unmatched. Germline CDR1 DFQATT, CDR2 SNEGSKA (reference sequence). This CDR3 contains 15 residues.

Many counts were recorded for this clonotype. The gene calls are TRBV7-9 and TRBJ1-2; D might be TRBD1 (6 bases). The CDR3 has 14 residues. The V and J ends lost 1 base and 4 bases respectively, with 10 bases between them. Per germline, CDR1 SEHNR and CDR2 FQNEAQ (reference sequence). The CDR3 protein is CASSLGAGAYGYTF. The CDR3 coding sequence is TGTGCCAGCAGCTTAGGAGCAGGGGCCTATGGCTACACCTTC.

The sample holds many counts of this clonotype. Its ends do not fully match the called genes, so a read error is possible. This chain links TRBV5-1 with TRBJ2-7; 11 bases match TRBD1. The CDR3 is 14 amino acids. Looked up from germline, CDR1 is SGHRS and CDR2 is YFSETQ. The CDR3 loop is CASSWGQGAYEQYF. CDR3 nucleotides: TGTGCCAGCAGCTGGGGACAGGGGGCCTACGAGCAGTACTTC. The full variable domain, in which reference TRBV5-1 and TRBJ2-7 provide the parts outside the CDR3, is KAGVTQTPRYLIKTRGQQVTLSCSPISGHRSVSWYQQTPGQGLQFLFEYFSETQRNKGNFPGRFSGRQFSNSRSEMNVSTLELGDSALYLCASSWGQGAYEQYFGPGTRLTVT.

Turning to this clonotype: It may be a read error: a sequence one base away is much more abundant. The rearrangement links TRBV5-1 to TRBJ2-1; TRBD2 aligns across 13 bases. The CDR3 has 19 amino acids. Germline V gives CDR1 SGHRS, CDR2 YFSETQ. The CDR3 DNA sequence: TGCGCCAGCAGCTTGAGAGGGACTAGCGGGGAGAGCTCCTACAATAAGCAGTTCTTC. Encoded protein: CASSLRGTSGESSYNKQFF. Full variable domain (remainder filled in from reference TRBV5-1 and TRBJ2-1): KAGVTQTPRYLIKTRGQQVTLSCSPISGHRSVSWYQQTPGQGLQFLFEYFSETQRNKGNFPGRFSGRQFSNSRSEMNVSTLELGDSALYLCASSLRGTSGESSYNKQFFGPGTRLTVL.